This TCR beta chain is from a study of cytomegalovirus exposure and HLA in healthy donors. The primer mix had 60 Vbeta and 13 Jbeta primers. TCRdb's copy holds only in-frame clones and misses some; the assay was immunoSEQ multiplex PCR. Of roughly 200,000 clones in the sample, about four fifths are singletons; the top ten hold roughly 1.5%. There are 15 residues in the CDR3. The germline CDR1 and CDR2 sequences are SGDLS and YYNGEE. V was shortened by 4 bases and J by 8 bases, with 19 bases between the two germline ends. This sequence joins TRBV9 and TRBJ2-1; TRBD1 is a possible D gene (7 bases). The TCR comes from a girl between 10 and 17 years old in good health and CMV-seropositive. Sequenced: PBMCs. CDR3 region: CASSLRQGGLDEQFF. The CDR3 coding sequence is TGTGCCAGCAGCTTACGACAGGGAGGATTGGATGAGCAGTTCTTC.